The 20 T cell receptor beta chains in this list originate from one sample, sequenced in a study of blood T cell repertoires in COVID-19. Libraries were prepared by immunoSEQ multiplex PCR; TCRdb keeps only in-frame clonotypes and omits some of them. There are tens of thousands of clones in the sample; approximately 77% occur only once, and about 33% lies in the top ten. Sequencing was done on a sample of peripheral blood. These receptors originate from a human donor in a cohort sampled during active COVID-19.

J is TRBJ2-7 and V is TRBV29-1; 8 nucleotides match TRBD1. There are 12 residues in the CDR3. From germline, CDR1 is SQVTM and CDR2 ANQGSEA. Unmatched junction bases numbered 6, after V lost 7 bases and J lost 4 bases. CDR3 in amino acids: CSAGRQGYEQYF. In DNA, the CDR3 is TGCAGCGCCGGAAGACAGGGGTACGAGCAGTACTTC.

This rearrangement joins TRBV7-9 to TRBJ2-7; tentative D call: TRBD2 (5 bases). This CDR3 spans 14 amino acids. The V and J ends lost 2 bases and 2 bases respectively, with 10 bases between them. The germline CDR1 and CDR2 sequences are SEHNR and FQNEAQ (reference sequence). The CDR3 DNA reads TGTGCCAGCAGCTTAAGAGGACTTGCCTACGAGCAGTACTTC. Its protein product is CASSLRGLAYEQYF.

The V gene is TRBV11-2, the J gene TRBJ2-1, with TRBD2 matching over 12 bases. The V segment lost 5 bases and the J segment 7 bases; nucleotides outside the gene matches: 9. The CDR3 has 16 amino acids. Looked up from germline, CDR1 is SGHAT and CDR2 is FQNNGV. CDR3 in DNA: TGTGCCAGCAGCCACCTAGCGGGAGGGTTACGGAATGAGCAGTTCTTC. Its translation: CASSHLAGGLRNEQFF.

This chain connects TRBV11-3 to TRBJ2-7; D gene uncertain. With 0 bases removed from V and 6 bases from J, the gap between germline ends came to 6 bases. The CDR3 is made up of 12 amino acids. The V gene's germline CDR1 is SGHNT and CDR2 YENEEA. CDR3 protein: CASSLDGREQYF. DNA of the CDR3: TGTGCCAGCAGCTTAGATGGCCGCGAGCAGTACTTC.

The chain recombines TRBV5-6 with TRBJ2-2, with D tentatively TRBD2 (6 bases). The CDR3 extends over 15 amino acids. Germline CDR1 reads SGHDT; CDR2 reads YYEEEE. Between the trimmed V and J ends, which lost 2 bases and 2 bases, there was a span of 10 bases. CDR3 sequence (DNA): TGTGCCAGCAGCTTACTAGCCACCAACACCGGGGAGCTGTTTTTT. It translates to CASSLLATNTGELFF.

CDR3 protein: CASSLSTISRETQYF. The CDR3, as DNA: TGCGCCAGCAGCTTGAGCACTATATCGCGGGAGACCCAGTACTTC. The chain employs TRBV5-1 and TRBJ2-5; D call uncertain. In germline, CDR1 is SGHRS, CDR2 YFSETQ. The V and J ends lost 1 base and 5 bases respectively, with 15 bases between them. The CDR3 is 15 residues long.

The V gene is TRBV9, the J gene TRBJ1-1; 7 bases fit TRBD1. V was clipped by 3 bases and J by 0 bases; unmatched bases: 2. CDR3 size: 14 residues. CDR1 is SGDLS and CDR2 is YYNGEE in the germline V gene. The CDR3 region is CASSGGQLNTEAFF. CDR3 coding DNA: TGTGCCAGCAGCGGGGGACAGCTGAACACTGAAGCTTTCTTT.

This clone has a single count. The chain carries TRBV27 and TRBJ2-3, with D maybe TRBD1 (5 bases). The CDR3 spans 12 residues. CDR1 and CDR2 (germline): MNHEY, SMNVEV (reference sequence). The V and J ends lost 8 bases and 3 bases respectively, with 9 bases between them. CDR3 amino acids: CASGHRTDTQYF. The CDR3 region has the DNA TGTGCCAGCGGCCACAGGACAGATACGCAGTATTTT.

This clone was counted only a few times. The rearrangement uses TRBV3-1 (or the pseudogene TRBV3-2) and TRBJ1-4; D is uncertain. The CDR3 is 13 amino acids. V was trimmed by 5 bases and J by 5 bases, leaving 9 bases between them. CDR1 is LGHDT and CDR2 is YNNKEL in the germline V gene (reference sequence). The CDR3 DNA follows: TGTGCCAGCAGCAGCGGGCGAAATGAAAAACTGTTTTTT. Its translation is CASSSGRNEKLFF.

The V and J genes are TRBV18 and TRBJ1-1; possible D gene TRBD1, 6 bases. Germline loops: CDR1 KGHSH, CDR2 LQKENI. The CDR3 extends over 15 amino acids. Deletions cut 1 base from V and 2 bases from J, with 11 bases between. The DNA of the CDR3 is TGTGCCAGCTCACCACTAGGACAGATAAACACTGAAGCTTTCTTT. It yields the protein CASSPLGQINTEAFF.

In this sample, this clone turned up a few times. The rearrangement links TRBV3-1 (or the pseudogene TRBV3-2) to TRBJ2-1, with a tentative D call TRBD1 (6 bases). V lost 2 bases and J lost 3, with 17 bases in between. This CDR3 is 17 amino acids long. CDR1 is LGHDT, CDR2 YNNKEL, per germline (reference sequence). CDR3 coding DNA: TGTGCCAGCAGCCAAACACCTCAACAGGGTCTCTACAATGAGCAGTTCTTC. It codes for CASSQTPQQGLYNEQFF.

This clone showed up many times. The V gene is TRBV9, the J gene TRBJ2-1; 11 bases fit TRBD2. The CDR3 extends over 16 amino acids. Germline CDR1 is SGDLS and CDR2 is YYNGEE. With 2 bases clipped from V and 0 bases from J, the junction kept 1 base outside the gene matches. DNA of the CDR3: TGTGCCAGCAGCGTTAGCGGGGGGGGCTCCTACAATGAGCAGTTCTTC. It codes for CASSVSGGGSYNEQFF.

V gene TRBV2 combines with J gene TRBJ2-3; possible D gene TRBD1, 6 bases. Trimming pared 7 bases from V and 2 bases from J, leaving 10 bases between. Germline CDR1 SNHLY, CDR2 FYNNEI. CDR3 length: 13 residues. This CDR3 is CASTTGYTDTQYF. In DNA form, the CDR3 reads TGTGCCAGCACAACAGGGTACACAGATACGCAGTATTTT.

The chain carries TRBV19 and TRBJ2-3; 10 bases are shared with TRBD2. This CDR3 spans 15 amino acids. Trimming took 4 bases from V and 3 from J; bases not matched to a gene: 4. In germline, CDR1 is LNHDA, CDR2 SQIVND (reference sequence). CDR3 DNA: TGTGCCAGTAGTACTAGCGGGAGTGGGACAGATACGCAGTATTTT. Residues: CASSTSGSGTDTQYF.

The chain carries TRBV10-3 and TRBJ1-5; the D gene is possibly TRBD1 (5 bases). The V end lost 6 bases, the J end lost 1 base, and 10 bases lay between the germline ends. This CDR3 is 14 amino acids long. The germline V gene encodes CDR1 ENHRY and CDR2 SYGVKD. The CDR3 region has the DNA TGTGCCATCAGGGAGGACACCAGCAATCAGCCCCAGCATTTT. This sequence encodes CAIREDTSNQPQHF.

The chain carries TRBV29-1 and TRBJ2-7, with D perhaps matching TRBD2 (5 bases). The CDR3 covers 12 residues. Germline assignment: CDR1 SQVTM and CDR2 ANQGSEA. V was cut by 2 bases and J by 5 bases, with 10 bases left in between. CDR3: CSVEIHGDEQYF. CDR3 bases: TGCAGCGTTGAAATACACGGGGACGAGCAGTACTTC.

The V and J genes are TRBV5-1 and TRBJ1-1; possibly TRBD1 for D (5 bases). The CDR3 loop spans 14 amino acids. Germline-derived CDR1 and CDR2 are SGHRS and YFSETQ. V lost 0 bases and J lost 3, with 9 bases in between. CDR3 region: CASSLVQGYTEAFF. The CDR3 DNA sequence: TGCGCCAGCAGCTTGGTGCAGGGATACACTGAAGCTTTCTTT.

V usage is TRBV5-4 and J usage is TRBJ1-3; TRBD1 matches at 10 bases. The V gene end was trimmed by 0 bases and the J gene end by 0 bases; junction bases not matched to a gene: 0. Looked up from germline, CDR1 is SGHNT and CDR2 is YYREEE (reference sequence). This CDR3 has 16 amino acids. This CDR3 reads CASSLGDRGSGNTIYF. The CDR3 region has the DNA TGTGCCAGCAGCTTGGGGGACAGGGGCTCTGGAAACACCATATATTTT.

In its sample, this clone was seen once. The chain carries TRBV24-1 and TRBJ2-1; D is possibly TRBD2 (7 bases). This CDR3 is built from 15 residues. The germline V gene has CDR1 KGHDR and CDR2 SFDVKD. V dropped 5 bases and J dropped 4 bases, with 14 bases sitting between them. CDR3 amino acids: CATSAGGTPYNEQFF. The DNA for the CDR3 is TGTGCCACCAGTGCGGGGGGCACCCCTTACAATGAGCAGTTCTTC.

This clone was found many times. Its ends do not fully match the called genes, so a read error is possible. The chain links TRBV7-7 to TRBJ2-7, with TRBD1 identical over 7 bases. Germline CDR1 and CDR2: SSHAT and FNYEAQ (reference sequence). The CDR3 sequence is 16 residues long. In DNA form, the CDR3 reads TGTGCTAGCAGCTTAGACGACAGGGAGCGAACCTACGAGCAGTACTTC. Translation gives CASSLDDRERTYEQYF.